This T cell receptor (beta chain) was found in a study of T cells in Graves' hyperthyroidism and ophthalmopathy. Findings and limits, study-wide: Researchers found most expanded thyroid clonotypes above 0.001 in blood as well.

What was amplified from RNA transcripts were TCR beta CDR3 regions. HTBI primers were employed in a first-round RT-PCR of the TCR CDR3. TCRdb recomputed calls from the multiplex PCR reads with MiXCR, one row per CDR3 protein. The data contain a few hundred thousand distinct CDR3 sequences, around 14% of them seen just once; the ten biggest clones take up approximately 32%. This clonotype was counted ten times or more. As yet, its antigen is unknown. Trimming removed 3 bases at V and 3 bases at J, with 14 bases between. This CDR3 has 15 residues. Germline loops: CDR1 KGHSH, CDR2 LQKENI. Patients aged 18 to 65 had newly diagnosed hyperthyroidism of under 2 months' duration. Reasons for excluding patients were uncontrolled infection, other autoimmune disease, pregnancy or lactation. Cells are PBMCs isolated from approximately 9.2 ml of fresh blood.

This sequence originates from a woman in her twenties or thirties with Graves' hyperthyroidism. Sequences were obtained from blood. The rearrangement uses TRBV18 and TRBJ2-5, with D tentatively TRBD1 (7 bases). The CDR3 reads CASSPLSGGKETQYF. CDR3 sequence (DNA): TGTGCCAGCTCACCGCTTTCAGGGGGGAAAGAGACCCAGTACTTC.